One T cell receptor (beta chain) is described in this entry. CDR3 length: 18 residues. The data were taken from a study of blood T cell repertoires in COVID-19. Study as a whole: Samples came from the United States, Italy and Spain, spanning acute and convalescent COVID-19. T cells, B-cell-depleted T cells, or PBMCs supplied cDNA or gDNA.

The authors' processing: Amplification from reference gene primers served as the basis for estimated nucleated cell counts. Profiled with immunoSEQ multiplex PCR; TCRdb holds only in-frame clones, not every one. D and trimming come from the DNA, and the V and J calls and clone size come from that table. This sample carries about 120,000 clones, about 82% of them seen once, and the ten largest clones take roughly 17%. This clonotype was sampled from a man in his fifties or sixties with active or convalescent COVID-19. The sample comprised peripheral blood. The chain joins TRBV21-1 to TRBJ2-3; the table assigns TRBD2, which was not confirmed against the DNA. TRBV21-1 is a listed pseudogene. The CDR3 spells CASSKGGRGVSSTDTQYF. As DNA, the CDR3 is TGTGCCAGCAGCAAAGGAGGGAGGGGGGTGTCTAGCACAGATACGCAGTATTTT.